A selection of T cell receptor beta chains follows, all from one sample in a study of early stage breast cancer tumors. Repertoires were generated with immunoSEQ multiplex PCR, while TCRdb's copy carries only in-frame clones and drops some. The sample consists of 45,000 to 60,000 clones, about 83% of them appearing once. Sequences were obtained from blood. The source is a person aged 45-65 years with breast cancer. Both conserved end residues are part of each CDR3. D genes are given only for firm matches. Where a row states a size, it is once, few, many or the class of an expanded clone; other rows omit it.

D: NA; J: TRBJ2-3; size: NA; V: TRBV7-2; CDR3: CASSITRTDTQYF; DNA: TGTGCCAGCAGCATAACCCGCACAGATACGCAGTATTTT
D: NA; J: TRBJ1-5; size: NA; V: TRBV4-3; CDR3: CASSQALWVKALSQPQHF; DNA: TGCGCCAGCAGCCAAGCCCTCTGGGTAAAGGCCCTCAGTCAGCCCCAGCATTTT
D: TRBD1; J: TRBJ2-1; size: NA; V: TRBV19; CDR3: CASSILGGQGRHEQFF; DNA: TGTGCCAGTAGTATATTGGGGGGACAGGGTCGCCATGAGCAGTTCTTC
D: TRBD2; J: TRBJ2-1; size: NA; V: TRBV27; CDR3: CAGGLAIHYPGANEQFF; DNA: TGTGCCGGTGGACTAGCGATCCACTACCCTGGGGCTAATGAGCAGTTCTTC
D: TRBD2; J: TRBJ2-7; size: NA; V: TRBV6-5; CDR3: CASRTLAESYEQYF; DNA: TGTGCCAGCAGGACACTAGCGGAATCCTACGAGCAGTACTTC
D: NA; J: TRBJ2-7; size: NA; V: TRBV6-6; CDR3: CASSSRDTTYEQYF; DNA: TGTGCCAGCAGCTCCCGGGACACTACCTACGAGCAGTACTTC
D: NA; J: TRBJ1-5; size: NA; V: TRBV10-3; CDR3: CAISDTRNQPQHF; DNA: TGTGCCATCAGTGATACACGCAATCAGCCCCAGCATTTT
D: NA; J: TRBJ2-3; size: NA; V: TRBV10-3; CDR3: CAISDPRGADTQYF; DNA: TGTGCCATCAGTGACCCTAGGGGGGCAGATACGCAGTATTTT
D: NA; J: TRBJ2-3; size: NA; V: TRBV28; CDR3: CASTLGGATDTQYF; DNA: TGTGCCAGCACTCTAGGGGGGGCGACAGATACGCAGTATTTT
D: TRBD2; J: TRBJ2-7; size: NA; V: TRBV6-5; CDR3: CASRTAGGPYEQYF; DNA: TGTGCCAGCAGAACAGCGGGAGGCCCCTACGAGCAGTACTTC
D: NA; J: TRBJ2-1; size: NA; V: TRBV7-2; CDR3: CASSLAGGHDEQFF; DNA: TGTGCCAGCAGCTTAGCGGGTGGTCACGATGAGCAGTTCTTC
D: NA; J: TRBJ1-4; size: NA; V: TRBV19; CDR3: CASSPRQEREKLFF; DNA: TGTGCCAGTAGTCCCAGACAGGAAAGAGAAAAACTGTTTTTT
D: NA; J: TRBJ1-3; size: NA; V: TRBV5-1; CDR3: CASSLGILSGNTIYF; DNA: TGCGCCAGCAGCTTGGGGATTCTCTCTGGAAACACCATATATTTT
D: NA; J: TRBJ2-7; size: NA; V: TRBV6-6; CDR3: CASSYSLSSSYEQYF; DNA: TGTGCCAGCAGTTACAGTTTATCGAGCTCCTACGAGCAGTACTTC
D: TRBD1; J: TRBJ1-1; size: few; V: TRBV5-1; CDR3: CASSPQKRDRRTNTEAFF; DNA: TGCGCCAGCAGCCCGCAAAAACGGGACAGGAGAACGAACACTGAAGCTTTCTTT
D: TRBD1; J: TRBJ1-2; size: NA; V: TRBV9; CDR3: CASSVGGTGDSYGYTF; DNA: TGTGCCAGCAGCGTAGGCGGGACAGGAGACAGCTATGGCTACACCTTC
D: NA; J: TRBJ1-6; size: NA; V: TRBV2; CDR3: CASSGGEGTSPLHF; DNA: TGTGCCAGCAGTGGGGGGGAGGGGACTTCACCCCTCCACTTT
D: TRBD1; J: TRBJ1-5; size: NA; V: TRBV7-9; CDR3: CASSSGQGGQPQHF; DNA: TGTGCCAGCAGCTCTGGACAGGGTGGACAGCCCCAGCATTTT
D: TRBD2; J: TRBJ2-1; size: NA; V: TRBV7-3; CDR3: CASSLTAGENEQFF; DNA: TGTGCCAGCAGCTTAACAGCGGGAGAGAATGAGCAGTTCTTC
D: TRBD2; J: TRBJ2-2; size: once; V: TRBV11-2; CDR3: CASSLARGLAGKQELFF; DNA: TGTGCCAGCAGCTTAGCCCGGGGACTAGCGGGAAAACAGGAGCTGTTTTTT
D: NA; J: TRBJ2-5; size: few; V: TRBV6-4; CDR3: CASSDSMETQYF; DNA: TGTGCCAGCAGTGACTCGATGGAGACCCAGTACTTC
D: TRBD1; J: TRBJ1-2; size: NA; V: TRBV9; CDR3: CASSVAGQGNYGYTF; DNA: TGTGCCAGCAGCGTAGCGGGACAGGGGAACTATGGCTACACCTTC